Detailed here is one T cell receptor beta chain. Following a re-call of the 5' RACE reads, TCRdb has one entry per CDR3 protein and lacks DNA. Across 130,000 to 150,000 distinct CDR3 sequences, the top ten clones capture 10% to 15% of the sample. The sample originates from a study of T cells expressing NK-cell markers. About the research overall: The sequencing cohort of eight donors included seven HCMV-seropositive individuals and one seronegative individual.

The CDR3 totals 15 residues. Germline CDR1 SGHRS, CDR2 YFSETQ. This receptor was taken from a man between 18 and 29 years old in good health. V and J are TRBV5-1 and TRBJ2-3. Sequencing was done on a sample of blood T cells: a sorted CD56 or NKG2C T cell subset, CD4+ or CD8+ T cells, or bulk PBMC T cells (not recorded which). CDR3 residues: CASSFRFNSPDTQYF.